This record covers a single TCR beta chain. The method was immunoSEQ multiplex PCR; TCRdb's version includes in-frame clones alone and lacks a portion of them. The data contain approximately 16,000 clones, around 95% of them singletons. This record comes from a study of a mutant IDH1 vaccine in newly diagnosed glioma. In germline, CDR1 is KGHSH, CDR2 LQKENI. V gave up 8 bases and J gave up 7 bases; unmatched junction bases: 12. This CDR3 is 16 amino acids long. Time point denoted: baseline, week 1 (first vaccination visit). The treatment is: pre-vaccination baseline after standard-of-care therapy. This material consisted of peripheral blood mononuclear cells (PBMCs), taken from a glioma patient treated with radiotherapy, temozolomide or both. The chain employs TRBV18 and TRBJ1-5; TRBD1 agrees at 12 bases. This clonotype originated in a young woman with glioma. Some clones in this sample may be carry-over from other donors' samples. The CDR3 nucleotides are TGTGCCAGCCTCTCCGGGACAGGGGGCGGGTTGCAGCCCCAGCATTTT. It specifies CASLSGTGGGLQPQHF.